The T cell receptor (beta chain) under discussion was sequenced for a study of T cell clonality in common variable immunodeficiency. Study conclusions and caveats: T cell subpopulation sequencing would be needed to explain CVID clonality.

There are many counts of this clone. Its cognate antigen is unknown. The read is 3 residues too short to cover the CDR3 end, so that end is filled in from the germline J gene. Germline V lookup: CDR1 SGHKS, CDR2 YYEKEE (reference sequence). Trimming removed 1 base from V and 9 bases from J, with 11 bases in between. CDR3 length equals 13 residues. Caucasian heritage predominated among both patients and controls. The method was immunoSEQ multiplex PCR; TCRdb's version includes in-frame clones alone and lacks a portion of them. Recorded here are fewer than 50,000 clones, none singletons. Sequenced: peripheral blood mononuclear cells. V usage is TRBV5-5 and J usage is TRBJ2-1, with D maybe TRBD1 (6 bases). The clonotype was recovered from a person aged 18 to 70 in good health. CDR3 residues: CASSLRRGTEQFF. Incomplete CDR3 DNA: TGTGCCAGCAGCTTGCGAAGGGGGACTGAG.